This TCR beta chain was profiled in a study of graft-versus-host responses after intestinal transplantation. Study details: Anti-thymocyte globulin induction was given to all recipients, followed by tacrolimus and steroids for three to four years.

Study results and limitations: Early post-transplant HvG declines tracked with peak circulating GvH clone levels. The study found high graft-versus-host to host-versus-graft clonal ratios in allografts of patients with graft-donor T cell macrochimerism. Present in recipient marrow, GvH clones included some that appeared first in ileum or blood.

Worth noting for this clone: What it recognizes is unknown.

Germline loops: CDR1 KGHSH, CDR2 LQKENI. The CDR3 runs to 20 residues. The V end was cut by 2 bases, the J end by 3 bases, with 26 bases between. The data were produced by immunoSEQ multiplex PCR, yet TCRdb's version contains in-frame clones alone and is incomplete. The sample contains about 120,000 clones, 85% to 95% of which appear only once. Specimen: unstimulated CD8+ T cells sorted from spleen or lymph node cells, collected before intestinal transplant. The genes are TRBV18 and TRBJ1-5, with D possibly matching TRBD1 (5 bases). This clonotype originated in a human donor who received an intestinal transplant. The CDR3 sequence is CASSPRSGTGLLIDNQPQHF. The CDR3 nucleotides read TGTGCCAGCTCACCAAGGTCAGGGACCGGTCTTCTTATTGACAATCAGCCCCAGCATTTT.